This TCR beta chain was found in a study of T-cell reconstitution after alpha-beta-depleted transplantation in children. To note about this clonotype: The missing conserved phenylalanine or tryptophan at the end of this CDR3 makes a read error likely.

This sample's TCRbeta library carried unique molecular identifier barcodes. TCRdb re-derived calls from the PCR reads in MiXCR, one entry per CDR3 protein. The repertoire holds approximately 200,000 distinct CDR3 sequences, less than 15% seen once, with about 12% in the top ten. Germline CDR1 and CDR2: SGHNT and YENEEA. The CDR3 has 15 amino acids. Trimming cost V 6 bases and J 7 bases, with 19 bases left between them. The sequence was obtained from a human donor who donated a stem cell graft to a child with acute lymphoblastic leukemia. This specimen was PBMCs from the stem cell graft donor, taken from the stem cell graft. V gene TRBV11-3 combines with J gene TRBJ2-1; a weak D match, TRBD2 (5 bases). CDR3 bases: TGTGCCAGCAGGCAGAAACCAGGCGGGTTGAATGAGCAGTTCTTA. Residues: CASRQKPGGLNEQFL.